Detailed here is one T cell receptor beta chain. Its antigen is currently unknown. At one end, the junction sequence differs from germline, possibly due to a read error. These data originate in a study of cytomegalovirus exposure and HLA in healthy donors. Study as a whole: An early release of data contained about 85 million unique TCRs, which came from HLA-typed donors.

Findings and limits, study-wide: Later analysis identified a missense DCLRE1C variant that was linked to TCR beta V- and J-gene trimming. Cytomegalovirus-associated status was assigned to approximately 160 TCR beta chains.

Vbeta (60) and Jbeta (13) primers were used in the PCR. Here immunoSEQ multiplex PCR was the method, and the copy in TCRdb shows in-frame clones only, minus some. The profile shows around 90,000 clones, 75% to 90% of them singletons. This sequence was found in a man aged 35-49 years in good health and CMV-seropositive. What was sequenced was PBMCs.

The CDR3 region is CASKRDSNQPQHF. The CDR3 DNA is TGTGCCAGCAAACGGGACAGCAATCAGCCCCAGCATTTC. The V and J genes are TRBV6-1 and TRBJ1-5; 7 bases map to TRBD1. The CDR3 runs to 13 residues. In germline, CDR1 is MNHNS, CDR2 SASEGT.